This T cell receptor (beta chain) was sequenced in a study of blood T cell repertoires in COVID-19. Study in general: COVID-19 samples, acute and convalescent, were from the United States, Italy and Spain.

Generated by immunoSEQ multiplex PCR, the TCRdb table keeps only in-frame clones and is missing some. The table shows fewer than 110,000 clones, with approximately 89% occurring only once. The CDR3 length is 14 residues. V lost 5 bases, J lost 4 bases, and 13 bases lay in between. Germline CDR1 SGHDT, CDR2 YYEEEE. The chain couples TRBV5-6 to TRBJ2-1; D possibly corresponds to TRBD2 (5 bases). This receptor was identified in a woman of 80 years or more in a cohort sampled during active COVID-19. Source material: peripheral blood. CDR3 amino acids: CASRWTSAYNEQFF. The CDR3, as DNA: TGTGCCAGCAGATGGACTTCGGCGTACAATGAGCAGTTCTTC.